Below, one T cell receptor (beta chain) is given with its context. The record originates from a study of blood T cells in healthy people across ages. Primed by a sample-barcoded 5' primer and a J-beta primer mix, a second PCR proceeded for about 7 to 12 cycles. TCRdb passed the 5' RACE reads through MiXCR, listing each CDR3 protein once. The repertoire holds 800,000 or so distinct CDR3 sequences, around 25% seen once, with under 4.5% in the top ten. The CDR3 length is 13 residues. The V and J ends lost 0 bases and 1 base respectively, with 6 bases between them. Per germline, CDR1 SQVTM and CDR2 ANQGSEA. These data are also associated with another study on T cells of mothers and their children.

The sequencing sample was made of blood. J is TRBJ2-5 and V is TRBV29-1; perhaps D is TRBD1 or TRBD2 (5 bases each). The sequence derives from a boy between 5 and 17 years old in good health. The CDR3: CSVEERGQETQYF. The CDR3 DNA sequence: TGCAGCGTTGAAGAGAGGGGCCAAGAGACCCAGTACTTC.